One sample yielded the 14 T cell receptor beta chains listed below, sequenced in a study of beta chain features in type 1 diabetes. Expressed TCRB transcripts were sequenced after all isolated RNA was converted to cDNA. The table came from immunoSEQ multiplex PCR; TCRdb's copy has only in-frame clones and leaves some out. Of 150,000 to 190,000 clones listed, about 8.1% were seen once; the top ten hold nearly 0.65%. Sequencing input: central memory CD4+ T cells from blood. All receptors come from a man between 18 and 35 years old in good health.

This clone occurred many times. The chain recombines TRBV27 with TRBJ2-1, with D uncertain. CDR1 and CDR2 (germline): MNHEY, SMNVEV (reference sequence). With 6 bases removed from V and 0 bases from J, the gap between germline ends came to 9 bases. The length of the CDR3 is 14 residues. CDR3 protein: CASRKSSSYNEQFF. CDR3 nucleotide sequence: TGTGCCAGCAGGAAATCCAGCTCCTACAATGAGCAGTTCTTC.

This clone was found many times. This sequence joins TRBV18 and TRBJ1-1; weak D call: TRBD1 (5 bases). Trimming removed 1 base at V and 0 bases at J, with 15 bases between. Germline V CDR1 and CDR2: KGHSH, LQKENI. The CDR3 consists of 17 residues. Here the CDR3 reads CASSPQWGNFVNTEAFF. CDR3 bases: TGTGCCAGCTCACCACAGTGGGGCAATTTTGTGAACACTGAAGCTTTCTTT.

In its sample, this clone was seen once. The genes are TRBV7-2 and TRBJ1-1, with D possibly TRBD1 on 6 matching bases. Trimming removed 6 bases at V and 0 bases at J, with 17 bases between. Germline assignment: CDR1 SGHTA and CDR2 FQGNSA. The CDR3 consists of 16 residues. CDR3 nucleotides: TGTGCCAGCAGAAGAAACGGGGGGCTTATGAACACTGAAGCTTTCTTT. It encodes CASRRNGGLMNTEAFF.

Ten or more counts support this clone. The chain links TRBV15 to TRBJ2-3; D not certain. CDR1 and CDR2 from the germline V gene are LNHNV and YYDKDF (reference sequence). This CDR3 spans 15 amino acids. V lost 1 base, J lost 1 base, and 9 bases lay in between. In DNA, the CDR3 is TGTGCCACCAGCAGAGGCCTGCAGGGCACAGATACGCAGTATTTT. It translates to CATSRGLQGTDTQYF.

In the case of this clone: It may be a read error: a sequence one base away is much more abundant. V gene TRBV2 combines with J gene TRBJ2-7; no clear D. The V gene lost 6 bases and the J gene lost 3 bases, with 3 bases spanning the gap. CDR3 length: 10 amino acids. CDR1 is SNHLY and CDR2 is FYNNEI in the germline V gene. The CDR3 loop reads CASRHYEQYF. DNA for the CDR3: TGTGCCAGCAGACACTACGAGCAGTACTTC.

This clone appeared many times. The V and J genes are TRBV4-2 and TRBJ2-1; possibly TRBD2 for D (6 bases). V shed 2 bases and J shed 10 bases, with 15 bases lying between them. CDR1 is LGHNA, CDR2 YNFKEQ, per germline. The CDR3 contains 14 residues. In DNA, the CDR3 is TGTGCCAGCAGCCAACCAACGGGAGTGGAGGAGCAGTTCTTC. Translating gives CASSQPTGVEEQFF.

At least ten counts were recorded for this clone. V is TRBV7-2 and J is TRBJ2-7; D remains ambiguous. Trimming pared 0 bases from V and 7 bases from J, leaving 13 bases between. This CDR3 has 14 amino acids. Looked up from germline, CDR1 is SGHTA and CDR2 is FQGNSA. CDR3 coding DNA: TGTGCCAGCAGCTTAGCCGGTTCCGGTGTGGAGCAGTACTTC. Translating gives CASSLAGSGVEQYF. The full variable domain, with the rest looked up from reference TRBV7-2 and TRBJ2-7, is GAGVSQSPSNKVTEKGKDVELRCDPISGHTALYWYRQSLGQGLEFLIYFQGNSAPDKSGLPSDRFSAERTGGSVSTLTIQRTQQEDSAVYLCASSLAGSGVEQYFGPGTRLTVT.

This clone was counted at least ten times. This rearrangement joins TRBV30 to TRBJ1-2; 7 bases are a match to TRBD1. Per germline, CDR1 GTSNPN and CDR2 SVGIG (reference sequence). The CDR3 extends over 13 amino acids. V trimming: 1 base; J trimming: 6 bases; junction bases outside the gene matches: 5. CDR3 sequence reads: CAWSAGTDHGYTF. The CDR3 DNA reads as TGTGCCTGGAGTGCCGGGACAGATCATGGCTACACCTTC.

This CDR3 reads CASNRGVNTEAFF. CDR3 bases: TGTGCCAGCAACAGGGGCGTCAACACTGAAGCTTTCTTT. The chain uses TRBV21-1 and TRBJ1-1; the table names TRBD1, a call not compared with the DNA. TRBV21-1 is flagged as a pseudogene. CDR3 size: 13 residues.

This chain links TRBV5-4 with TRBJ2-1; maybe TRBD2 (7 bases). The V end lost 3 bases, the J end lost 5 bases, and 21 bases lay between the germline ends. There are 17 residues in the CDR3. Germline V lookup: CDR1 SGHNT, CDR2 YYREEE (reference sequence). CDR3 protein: CASSWERGGVLNNEQFF. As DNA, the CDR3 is TGTGCCAGCAGCTGGGAGCGAGGGGGGGTTTTAAACAATGAGCAGTTCTTC.

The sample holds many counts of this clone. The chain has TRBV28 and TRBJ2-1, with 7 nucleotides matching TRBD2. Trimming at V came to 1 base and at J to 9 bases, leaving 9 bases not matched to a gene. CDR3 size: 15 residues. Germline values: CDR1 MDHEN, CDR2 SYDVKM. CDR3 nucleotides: TGTGCCAGCAGTTTATTCTGGGCCGGGGAGGGTGAGCAGTTCTTC. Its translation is CASSLFWAGEGEQFF.

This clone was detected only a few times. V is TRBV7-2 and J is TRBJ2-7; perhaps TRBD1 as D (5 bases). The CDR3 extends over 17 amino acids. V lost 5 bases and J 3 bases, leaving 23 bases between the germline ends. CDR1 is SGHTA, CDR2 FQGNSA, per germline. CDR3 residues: CASSPAPYRNRGYEQYF. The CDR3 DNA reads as TGTGCCAGCAGCCCAGCCCCTTACCGGAATAGGGGCTACGAGCAGTACTTC.

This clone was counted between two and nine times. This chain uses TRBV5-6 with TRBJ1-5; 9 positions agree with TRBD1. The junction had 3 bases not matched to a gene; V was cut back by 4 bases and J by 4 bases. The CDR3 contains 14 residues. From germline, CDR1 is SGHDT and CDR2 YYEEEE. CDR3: CASSLGTGNQPQHF. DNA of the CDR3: TGTGCCAGCAGCCTGGGGACAGGGAATCAGCCCCAGCATTTT.

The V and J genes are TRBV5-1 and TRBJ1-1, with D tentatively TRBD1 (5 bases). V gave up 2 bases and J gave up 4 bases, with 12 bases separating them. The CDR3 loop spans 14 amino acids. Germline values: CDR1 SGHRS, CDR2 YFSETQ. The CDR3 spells CASSLLQGTTEAFF. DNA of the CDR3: TGCGCCAGCAGCTTACTGCAGGGCACCACTGAAGCTTTCTTT.